A selection of T cell receptor beta chains follows, all from one sample in a study of cytomegalovirus exposure and HLA in healthy donors. TCRdb's table, derived via immunoSEQ multiplex PCR, lists solely in-frame clones and lacks some. The sample includes around 130,000 clones, 70% to 90% seen only once; the top ten take around 1.9%. Sample: PBMCs. Source of these receptors: a man in his forties or fifties in good health and CMV-seronegative. The CDR3 runs from the conserved cysteine through the conserved F or W. D genes are given only for firm matches. Clone size is given for some rows only: seen once, a few or many times, or a class if the clone is expanded.

j_gene | len | abundance | d_gene | v_gene | CDR3aa | CDR3nt
TRBJ1-1 | 14 | few | - | TRBV12-2 | CASRLARGLGEAFF | TGTGCAAGTCGCTTAGCGAGGGGGCTGGGAGAAGCTTTCTTT
TRBJ1-2 | 16 | - | TRBD1 | TRBV5-5 | CASSQTTDRGNYGYTF | TGTGCCAGCAGCCAAACAACTGACAGGGGGAACTATGGCTACACCTTC
TRBJ2-3 | 11 | - | - | TRBV11-3 | CASSSSDTQYF | TGTGCCAGCAGCTCTAGCGATACGCAGTATTTT
TRBJ2-6 | 18 | few | TRBD1 | TRBV30 | CAYATTGLSGSGANGLTF | TGTGCCTATGCAACGACAGGGTTGAGCGGCTCTGGGGCCAACGGCCTGACTTTC
TRBJ2-3 | 16 | - | TRBD2 | TRBV6-1 | CASSEKGGGTPDTQYF | TGTGCCAGCAGTGAAAAAGGCGGGGGAACTCCAGATACGCAGTATTTT
TRBJ2-7 | 16 | - | TRBD1 | TRBV7-8 | CASSPSRDRGLLGQYF | TGTGCCAGCAGCCCCAGCCGGGACAGGGGATTACTCGGGCAGTACTTC
TRBJ2-7 | 11 | once | - | TRBV2 | CASSEAAEQYF | TGTGCCAGCAGCGAAGCGGCTGAGCAGTACTTC
TRBJ2-7 | 14 | - | TRBD1 | TRBV18 | CASSSQGGLYEQYF | TGTGCCAGCTCTTCTCAAGGGGGCCTCTACGAGCAGTACTTC
TRBJ1-4 | 11 | - | TRBD1 | TRBV6-1 | CASKEGQGLFF | TGTGCCAGCAAAGAGGGACAGGGACTGTTTTTT
TRBJ1-2 | 17 | - | TRBD1 | TRBV27 | CASSSGDRPFSGDGYTF | TGTGCCAGCAGTTCGGGGGACAGGCCCTTCTCTGGGGATGGCTACACCTTC
TRBJ1-1 | 12 | - | - | TRBV27 | CASSKIGTEAFF | TGTGCCAGCAGTAAAATCGGCACTGAAGCTTTCTTT
TRBJ2-2 | 16 | - | TRBD1 | TRBV5-4 | CASSSAGTANTGELFF | TGTGCCAGCAGCTCCGCCGGGACAGCGAACACCGGGGAGCTGTTTTTT
TRBJ2-5 | 17 | - | TRBD1 | TRBV4-1 | CASSQDPPGGIQETQYF | TGCGCCAGCAGCCAAGATCCCCCAGGGGGTATCCAAGAGACCCAGTACTTC
TRBJ2-5 | 14 | - | TRBD1 | TRBV30 | CAWSEITGDETQYF | TGTGCCTGGAGCGAAATCACAGGGGATGAGACCCAGTACTTC
TRBJ1-5 | 14 | - | TRBD1 | TRBV27 | CASSFGTGNQPQHF | TGTGCCAGCAGTTTTGGGACAGGCAATCAGCCCCAGCATTTT
TRBJ2-5 | 16 | - | TRBD1 | TRBV7-9 | CASSPLRDRVWETQYF | TGTGCCAGCAGCCCTCTACGGGACAGGGTGTGGGAGACCCAGTACTTC
TRBJ1-2 | 13 | - | TRBD1 | TRBV19 | CATRTGASYGYTF | TGTGCCACCCGGACAGGGGCCAGCTATGGCTACACCTTC
TRBJ1-5 | 19 | few | - | TRBV27 | CASIPTGRGAGRLNQPQHF | TGTGCCAGCATCCCCACCGGCCGGGGGGCAGGAAGGCTCAATCAGCCCCAGCATTTT
TRBJ1-2 | 12 | - | - | TRBV28 | CASSLSDYGYTF | TGTGCCAGCAGTTTGTCAGACTATGGCTACACCTTC
TRBJ1-1 | 14 | once | - | TRBV6-5 | CASSITGRTGEAFF | TGTGCCAGCTCAATCACAGGGAGAACAGGTGAAGCTTTCTTT
TRBJ1-2 | 15 | once | - | TRBV7-2 | CASSLRSAGNYGYTF | TGTGCCAGCAGCTTAAGATCTGCGGGAAACTATGGCTACACCTTC
TRBJ1-1 | 16 | - | TRBD1 | TRBV18 | CASSPSGRGPRTEAFF | TGTGCCAGCTCACCATCGGGTAGGGGGCCCCGGACTGAAGCTTTCTTT
TRBJ2-1 | 16 | - | - | TRBV9 | CASSDTGTLGVNEQFF | TGTGCCAGCAGCGATACCGGGACACTGGGGGTCAATGAGCAGTTCTTC
TRBJ2-7 | 15 | once | TRBD1 | TRBV7-6 | CASSLDRGLSYEQYF | TGTGCCAGCAGCTTGGACAGGGGGCTGTCCTACGAGCAGTACTTC
TRBJ2-7 | 16 | - | - | TRBV21-1 | CASSDHPGQGSYEQYF | TGTGCCAGCAGCGATCATCCGGGACAGGGAAGCTACGAGCAGTACTTC
TRBJ2-3 | 17 | - | - | TRBV12-5 | CASGLPQTSSSTDTQYF | TGTGCTAGTGGTTTGCCCCAAACTAGCTCCAGCACAGATACGCAGTATTTT
TRBJ2-7 | 14 | medium-sized | - | TRBV13 | CASSLRETAYEQYF | TGTGCCAGCAGCCTTAGAGAGACAGCCTACGAGCAGTACTTC
TRBJ2-7 | 14 | - | - | TRBV19 | CASSINGDSYEQYF | TGTGCCAGTAGTATAAACGGGGACTCCTACGAGCAGTACTTC
TRBJ2-3 | 14 | - | TRBD1 | TRBV7-2 | CASSSQGAGDTQYF | TGTGCCAGCAGCTCACAGGGGGCAGGGGATACGCAGTATTTT
TRBJ2-1 | 15 | - | - | TRBV5-1 | CASSATGLGYNEQFF | TGCGCCAGCAGCGCCACCGGACTCGGCTACAATGAGCAGTTCTTC
TRBJ2-3 | 13 | - | - | TRBV19 | CASMYVGTDAQYF | TGTGCCAGTATGTATGTCGGCACAGATGCGCAGTATTTT
TRBJ2-7 | 14 | few | TRBD1 | TRBV11-2 | CASSFETGSYEQYF | TGTGCCAGCAGTTTTGAGACAGGGTCCTACGAGCAGTACTTC
TRBJ2-7 | 14 | - | TRBD1 | TRBV5-1 | CASSIGQGAYEQYF | TGCGCCAGCAGCATCGGACAGGGGGCTTACGAGCAGTACTTC
TRBJ2-7 | 17 | many | TRBD1 | TRBV5-1 | CASSQDVSGQASYEQYF | TGCGCCAGCAGCCAGGATGTCTCGGGACAGGCTTCCTACGAGCAGTACTTC
TRBJ1-4 | 15 | - | - | TRBV18 | CASSPRAGADEKLFF | TGTGCCAGCTCACCACGGGCAGGGGCGGATGAAAAACTGTTTTTT
TRBJ2-6 | 16 | - | TRBD2 | TRBV30 | CALLAGGGLGANGLTF | TGTGCCTTATTAGCGGGGGGCGGGTTGGGGGCCAACGGCCTGACTTTC
TRBJ2-3 | 17 | - | - | TRBV7-2 | CASSYPSGGAPTDTQYF | TGTGCCAGCAGCTACCCCAGCGGAGGGGCCCCCACAGATACGCAGTATTTT